This is a list of T cell receptor beta chains from one sample in a study of cytomegalovirus exposure and HLA in healthy donors. Assay used: immunoSEQ multiplex PCR; TCRdb lists only in-frame clones, some missing. The sample carries 200,000 or so clones, roughly 80% recorded once. The sequencing sample was made of PBMCs. The receptor set was obtained from a male donor in good health and CMV-seropositive. CDR3s leave out the opening cysteine and the closing phenylalanine or tryptophan. A D gene is named only where the DNA matches it firmly.

j_call v_call d_call cdr3_aa
TRBJ2-1 TRBV7-7 TRBD2 ASSLGEARTSGTDPKTNEQF
TRBJ2-7 TRBV27 TRBD2 ASIAGPAGGPHEQY
TRBJ2-7 TRBV19 NA ASSNSAGTYEQY
TRBJ2-5 TRBV5-8 TRBD2 ASSLGLADQETQY
TRBJ2-3 TRBV5-1 TRBD2 ASSFGSSGGADTQY
TRBJ2-7 TRBV7-8 TRBD2 ASRGGYEQY
TRBJ2-5 TRBV14 TRBD2 ASSQIAGGAETQY
TRBJ2-7 TRBV5-1 TRBD2 ASSLALSSGGTYEQY
TRBJ1-2 TRBV7-2 NA ASSLVGGRKRTNYGYT
TRBJ2-4 TRBV2 TRBD2 ASTDIGLAGVQNIQY
TRBJ2-1 TRBV7-3 NA ASSSGISSYNEQF
TRBJ1-4 TRBV27 NA ASSQRAGGSNEKLF
TRBJ2-5 TRBV7-9 NA ASSLGGKETQY
TRBJ2-5 TRBV7-9 NA ASSLGRNQETQY
TRBJ2-3 TRBV19 NA ASSLSTGRDTQY
TRBJ2-1 TRBV4-3 TRBD2 ASSHGLAGGNEQF
TRBJ1-2 TRBV5-4 TRBD1 ASSIGTGGARGGYT
TRBJ2-6 TRBV7-3 NA ASSLTVQGSGANVLT
TRBJ2-2 TRBV9 TRBD2 ASSVATATSGRTGELF
TRBJ2-4 TRBV30 TRBD2 AWSAQLGGNIQY
TRBJ2-1 TRBV4-3 NA ASSQEIRNEQF
TRBJ2-7 TRBV11-3 TRBD1 ASSLRTGNEQY
TRBJ1-3 TRBV9 NA ASSGKSSGNTIY
TRBJ1-5 TRBV27 NA ASRTGGRPQH
TRBJ1-4 TRBV29-1 NA SVSIANEKLF
TRBJ2-7 TRBV27 TRBD2 ASTSSGSYEQY
TRBJ1-5 TRBV6-1 TRBD1 ASTRQGENQPQH
TRBJ2-7 TRBV9 NA ASSVQDKNYEQY
TRBJ1-6 TRBV5-1 NA ASSFGTTNSPLH